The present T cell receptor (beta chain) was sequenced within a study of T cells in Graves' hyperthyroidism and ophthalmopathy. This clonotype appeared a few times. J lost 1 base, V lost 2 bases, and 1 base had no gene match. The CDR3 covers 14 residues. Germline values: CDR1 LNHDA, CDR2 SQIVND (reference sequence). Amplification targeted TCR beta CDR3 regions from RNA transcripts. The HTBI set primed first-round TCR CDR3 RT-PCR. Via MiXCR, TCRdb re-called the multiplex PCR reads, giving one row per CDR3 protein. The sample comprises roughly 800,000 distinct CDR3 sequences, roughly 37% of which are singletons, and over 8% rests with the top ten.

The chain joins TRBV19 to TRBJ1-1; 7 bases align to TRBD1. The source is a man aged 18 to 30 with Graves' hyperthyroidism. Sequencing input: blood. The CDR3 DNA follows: TGTGCCAGTAGTATAAGGGGGCAGAACACTGAAGCTTTCTTT. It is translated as CASSIRGQNTEAFF.